Listed below are T cell receptor beta chains from one sample, sequenced in a study of blood T cell repertoires in COVID-19. The repertoire was sequenced with immunoSEQ multiplex PCR; TCRdb's copy has only in-frame clones and lacks some. The top ten clones hold around 2% of a sample with roughly 300,000 clones, approximately 90% of them seen once. The source material was peripheral blood. The receptors derive from a woman between 25 and 40 years old with COVID-19, enrolled during active disease. Each CDR3 is given with its conserved first and last residue. The D gene is left open where the match is weak. Rows may omit the clone size; those that give it use once, few, many or a size class.

clone_size j_call v_call cdr3_length d_call cdr3_aa cdr3_nt
NA TRBJ1-2 TRBV27 12 NA CATKDTLYGYTF TGTGCCACCAAGGACACCCTCTATGGCTACACCTTC
NA TRBJ2-3 TRBV27 13 TRBD1 CASSLWTGNVRYF TGTGCCAGCAGTTTATGGACAGGGAATGTTAGGTATTTT
NA TRBJ1-1 TRBV19 15 TRBD1 CASSPPMTGDTEAFF TGTGCCAGTAGTCCCCCCATGACAGGGGACACTGAAGCTTTCTTT
NA TRBJ1-1 TRBV6-5 13 NA CASSYSPDTEAFF TGTGCCAGCAGTTACTCGCCAGACACTGAAGCTTTCTTT
NA TRBJ1-1 TRBV9 14 NA CASSATGLNTEAFF TGTGCCAGCAGCGCAACAGGTTTGAACACTGAAGCTTTCTTT
NA TRBJ1-2 TRBV30 12 NA CAWSSVLYGYTF TGTGCCTGGAGTTCGGTCCTCTATGGCTACACCTTC
NA TRBJ2-1 TRBV18 18 TRBD1 CASSPLPPQGAVYNEQFF TGTGCCAGCTCACCTTTACCCCCCCAGGGGGCGGTCTACAATGAGCAGTTCTTC
NA TRBJ2-5 TRBV3-1/TRBV3-2 17 TRBD2 CASSQVQGLALEETQYF TGTGCCAGCAGCCAAGTTCAAGGACTAGCGTTAGAAGAGACCCAGTACTTC
NA TRBJ1-2 TRBV10-3 14 TRBD1 CATSGATGFNGYTF TGTGCCACCAGCGGGGCGACAGGGTTTAATGGCTACACCTTC
once TRBJ2-1 TRBV5-4 14 NA CASSLRVGGNEQFF TGTGCCAGCAGCTTGAGGGTGGGGGGCAATGAGCAGTTCTTC
NA TRBJ2-7 TRBV10-1 13 NA CASSWDTSREQYF TGCGCCAGCAGTTGGGACACCTCGAGGGAGCAGTACTTC
NA TRBJ1-5 TRBV5-4 13 NA CASSLLPNQPQHF TGTGCCAGCAGCTTGCTTCCCAATCAGCCCCAGCATTTT
NA TRBJ2-1 TRBV29-1 16 TRBD2 CSVYGLAGGPYNEQFF TGCAGCGTTTATGGACTAGCGGGAGGGCCGTACAATGAGCAGTTCTTC